This T cell receptor (beta chain) was profiled in a study of blood T cell repertoires in COVID-19. The wider study: COVID-19 samples, acute and convalescent, were from the United States, Italy and Spain. From T cells, B-cell-depleted T cells, or PBMCs came the material, which was cDNA or gDNA.

Germline CDR1 is MNHEY and CDR2 is SVGEGT. V was clipped by 1 base and J by 8 bases, with 14 bases between them. This CDR3 comprises 14 residues. This clone has a handful of counts. Authors' analysis steps: For nucleated cells, counts were estimated from reference gene primer amplification. The data were produced by immunoSEQ multiplex PCR, yet TCRdb's version contains in-frame clones alone and is incomplete. V and J calls and clone size are given by that table; D and trimming were obtained from the DNA. Of some 350,000 clones listed, about 93% are singletons. The chain employs TRBV6-2 or TRBV6-3 and TRBJ1-1, with D unclear. The sequenced material came from peripheral blood. The TCR was taken from a woman between 18 and 29 years old who had recovered from COVID-19. The CDR3 DNA sequence: TGTGCCAGCAGTTACTTGGAGGAAAGAAAGGAAGCTTTCTTT. Protein: CASSYLEERKEAFF.